This T cell receptor (beta chain) was retrieved from a study of cytomegalovirus exposure and HLA in healthy donors. Whole-study findings and limits: Later analysis showed TCR association rates varying by HLA locus, highest for DRB1 and lowest for HLA-C. Whilst most TCR sequences proved rare, a subset of public TCRs occurred across many donors.

Germline values: CDR1 SGHDT, CDR2 YYEEEE. This CDR3 comprises 15 residues. Deletions cut 0 bases from V and 5 bases from J, with 14 bases between. PCR employed 60 Vbeta and 13 Jbeta primers. Profiled with immunoSEQ multiplex PCR; TCRdb holds only in-frame clones, not every one. The table includes about 130,000 clones, roughly 80% detected once. Comments on this clone: The antigen remains unidentified.

The V and J genes are TRBV5-6 and TRBJ2-5, with D perhaps matching TRBD2 (7 bases). The source is a man aged 30 to 45 in good health and CMV-seropositive. Sequencing used PBMCs. This CDR3 is CASSLAGGPGETQYF. The CDR3 DNA reads as TGTGCCAGCAGCTTGGCCGGGGGGCCGGGGGAGACCCAGTACTTC.